This TCR beta chain was obtained from a study of shared clonotypes between healthy human individuals. Overall study context: Three plates each covered CD4 naive and memory; CD8 naive two, CD8 memory one.

Germline lookup yields CDR1 SGHRS and CDR2 YFSETQ. J gave up 0 bases and V 3 bases, and 5 bases lay outside the gene matches. The CDR3 length is 15 residues. Sequencing used immunoSEQ multiplex PCR; TCRdb keeps in-frame clones, though not all of them. This repertoire shows millions of clones, 90% to 95% found once; its top ten account for 0.13%. Study-level points and caveats: Blood was the sole source, and tissue repertoires probably differ.

With respect to this clone: The antigen is not known.

The chain employs TRBV5-1 and TRBJ2-5; TRBD2 aligns across 7 bases. Sequenced input: naive CD4+ T cells sorted from blood. The subset was: CD45RA+ positively selected. The clonotype comes from a man between 18 and 35 years old in good health. The CDR3 sequence: CASSSITSDQETQYF. The CDR3 DNA is TGCGCCAGCAGCTCCATCACTAGCGACCAAGAGACCCAGTACTTC.